These 3 T cell receptor beta chains share one sample of origin, sequenced in a study of T cell changes during pregnancy in multiple sclerosis. Libraries were prepared by immunoSEQ multiplex PCR; TCRdb keeps only in-frame clonotypes and omits some of them. The table includes about 14,000 clones, 90% detected once. The sequencing used CD8+ T cells from peripheral blood mononuclear cells, collected after pregnancy. These receptors came from a female donor in good health, enrolled as a control in a pregnancy study.

This sequence joins TRBV6-4 and TRBJ2-3; 8 positions agree with TRBD1. V lost 0 bases, J lost 3 bases, and 5 bases stayed unmatched. CDR1 is MRHNA, CDR2 SNTAGT, per germline. The CDR3 length is 16 residues. CDR3 sequence (DNA): TGTGCCAGCAGTGACTCGGCGACAGGGGAAACAGATACGCAGTATTTT. This sequence encodes CASSDSATGETDTQYF.

The sample holds one count of this clone. The genes are TRBV28 and TRBJ2-7; D gene ambiguous. Trimming shortened V by 3 bases and J by 1 base, and 7 bases separated the two germline ends. The CDR3 runs to 13 residues. In germline, CDR1 is MDHEN, CDR2 SYDVKM. The CDR3 loop reads CASSLSRSYEQYF. In DNA, the CDR3 is TGTGCCAGCAGTTTGTCCAGGTCCTACGAGCAGTACTTC.

The chain has TRBV19 and TRBJ2-7; 8 bases agree with TRBD1. Germline-derived CDR1 and CDR2 are LNHDA and SQIVND (reference sequence). Trimming at V came to 3 bases and at J to 6 bases, leaving 1 base not matched to a gene. The CDR3 loop spans 12 amino acids. For the CDR3, the DNA is TGTGCCAGTAGTATGACAGGGGTCGAGCAGTACTTC. Its translation: CASSMTGVEQYF.